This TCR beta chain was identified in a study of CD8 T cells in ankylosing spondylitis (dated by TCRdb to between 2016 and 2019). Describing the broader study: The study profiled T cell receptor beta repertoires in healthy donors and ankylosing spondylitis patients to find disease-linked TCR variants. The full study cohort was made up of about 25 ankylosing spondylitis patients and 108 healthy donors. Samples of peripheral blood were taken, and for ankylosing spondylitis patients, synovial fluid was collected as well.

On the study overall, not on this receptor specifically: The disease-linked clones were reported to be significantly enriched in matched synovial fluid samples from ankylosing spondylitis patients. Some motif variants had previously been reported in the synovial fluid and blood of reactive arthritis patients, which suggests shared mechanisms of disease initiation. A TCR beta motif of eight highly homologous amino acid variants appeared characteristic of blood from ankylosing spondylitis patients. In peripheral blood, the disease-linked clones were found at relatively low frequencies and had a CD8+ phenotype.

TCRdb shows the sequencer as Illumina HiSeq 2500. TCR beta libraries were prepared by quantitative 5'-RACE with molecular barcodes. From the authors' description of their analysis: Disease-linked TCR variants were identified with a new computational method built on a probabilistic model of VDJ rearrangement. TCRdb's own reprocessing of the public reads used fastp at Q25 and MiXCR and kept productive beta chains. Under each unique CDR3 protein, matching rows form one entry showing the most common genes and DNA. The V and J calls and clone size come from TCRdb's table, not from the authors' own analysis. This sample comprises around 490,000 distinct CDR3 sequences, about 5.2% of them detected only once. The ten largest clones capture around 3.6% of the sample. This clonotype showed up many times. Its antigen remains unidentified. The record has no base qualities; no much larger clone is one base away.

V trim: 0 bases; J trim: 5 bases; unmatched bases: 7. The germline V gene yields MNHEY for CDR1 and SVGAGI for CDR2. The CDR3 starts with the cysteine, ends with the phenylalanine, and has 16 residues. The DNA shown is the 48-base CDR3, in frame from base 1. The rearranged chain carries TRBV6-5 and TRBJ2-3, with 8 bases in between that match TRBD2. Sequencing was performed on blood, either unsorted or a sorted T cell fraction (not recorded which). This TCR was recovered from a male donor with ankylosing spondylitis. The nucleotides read TGTGCCAGCAGTTACTCGACCGGGAGGGATGGAGATACGCAGTATTTT. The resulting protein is CASSYSTGRDGDTQYF.